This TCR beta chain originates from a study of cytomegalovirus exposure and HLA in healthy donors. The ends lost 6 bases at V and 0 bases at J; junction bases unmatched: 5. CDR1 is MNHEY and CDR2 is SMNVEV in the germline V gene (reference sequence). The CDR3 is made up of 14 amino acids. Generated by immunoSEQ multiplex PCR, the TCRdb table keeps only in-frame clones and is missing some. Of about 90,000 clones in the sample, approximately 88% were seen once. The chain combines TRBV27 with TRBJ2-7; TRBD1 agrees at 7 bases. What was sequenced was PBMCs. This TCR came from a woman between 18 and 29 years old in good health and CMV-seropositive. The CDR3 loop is CASRKTGISYEQYF. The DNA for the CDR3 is TGTGCCAGCAGAAAGACAGGGATCTCCTACGAGCAGTACTTC.